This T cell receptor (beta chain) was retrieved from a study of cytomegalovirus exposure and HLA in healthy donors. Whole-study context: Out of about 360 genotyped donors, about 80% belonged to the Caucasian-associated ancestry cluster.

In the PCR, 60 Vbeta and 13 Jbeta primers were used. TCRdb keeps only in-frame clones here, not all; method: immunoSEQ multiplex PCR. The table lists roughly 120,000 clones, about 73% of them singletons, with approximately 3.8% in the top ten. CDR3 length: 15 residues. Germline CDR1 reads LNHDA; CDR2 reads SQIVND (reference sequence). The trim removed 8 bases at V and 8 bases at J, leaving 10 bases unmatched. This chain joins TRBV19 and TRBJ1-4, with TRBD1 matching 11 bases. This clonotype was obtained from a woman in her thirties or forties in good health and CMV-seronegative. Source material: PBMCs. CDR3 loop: CASQIGGTGGEKLFF. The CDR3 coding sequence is TGTGCCAGTCAAATCGGCGGGACAGGGGGGGAAAAACTGTTTTTT.